This T cell receptor (beta chain) originates from a study of shared clonotypes between healthy human individuals. V gave up 0 bases and J gave up 1 base, with 10 bases separating them. The CDR3 is made up of 16 amino acids. The V gene's germline CDR1 is MNHEY and CDR2 SVGAGI. In regard to this clone: The same CDR3 also results from other DNA sequences found in this sample.

TCRdb keeps only in-frame clones here, not all; method: immunoSEQ multiplex PCR. Among around 2.5 million clones, 80% to 95% were seen once, and the ten largest hold about 0.34%. The source of this sequence is a man between 18 and 29 years old in good health. Some clones in this sample may be carry-over from other donors' samples. The specimen sequenced was naive CD4+ T cells from PBMCs. The subset: CD45RA+ positively selected. V is TRBV6-5 and J is TRBJ2-1; D unclear. CDR3 residues: CASSYSSGRSYNEQFF. In nucleotides, the CDR3 is TGTGCCAGCAGTTACTCGTCAGGCAGATCCTACAATGAGCAGTTCTTC.